This T cell receptor (beta chain) was captured in a study of type 1 regulatory T cells. Study in general: An in vitro protocol generated T-allo10, a Tr1-enriched, alloantigen-specific CD4 T cell product.

This clonotype was seen at least ten times. TCRdb re-called the reads through MiXCR, storing one row per CDR3 protein. The table lists 15,000 to 20,000 distinct CDR3 sequences, roughly a tenth of them singletons, with 2.5% to 3% in the top ten. The CDR3 contains 15 residues. With 5 bases clipped from V and 7 bases from J, the junction kept 9 bases outside the gene matches. The sequencing sample was made of CD4+ T cells, either the whole sample or a sorted fraction (not recorded which). This sequence originates from a human donor in good health. The chain combines TRBV12-3 or TRBV12-4 with TRBJ2-1, with 9 bases aligning to TRBD2. The DNA of the CDR3 is TGTGCCAGCAGTCCCGAGGCGGGAGGGGGAAATGAGCAGTTCTTC. Translating gives CASSPEAGGGNEQFF.